Listed below are T cell receptor beta chains from one sample, sequenced in a study of blood T cell repertoires in COVID-19. Using immunoSEQ multiplex PCR, the repertoire was profiled, and TCRdb retains in-frame clones only, with some absent. Here the sample spans about 310,000 clones, approximately 91% being singletons. The sample taken for sequencing was PBMCs or T cells enriched from blood (not recorded which). These receptors all stem from a man aged 55-75 years who had recovered from COVID-19. Each CDR3 is given with its conserved first and last residue. The D gene is left open where the match is weak. Clone sizes are given selectively: once, few, many, or a class where the clone is expanded.

once,TRBJ1-2,TRBV28,.,CASSPHRMAGYTF,TGTGCCAGCAGTCCCCACCGTATGGCTGGCTACACCTTC
.,TRBJ1-3,TRBV28,TRBD1,CASSLWDRAGNTIYF,TGTGCCAGCAGTTTGTGGGACAGGGCTGGAAACACCATATATTTT
.,TRBJ1-5,TRBV18,.,CASSPPQEYQPQHF,TGTGCCAGCTCACCACCCCAAGAGTATCAGCCCCAGCATTTT
.,TRBJ2-7,TRBV19,.,CASSASAGAMSYEQYF,TGTGCCAGTAGTGCAAGTGCGGGGGCGATGTCCTACGAGCAGTACTTC
.,TRBJ2-3,TRBV7-3,TRBD1,CASSPGQTDTQYF,TGTGCCAGCAGCCCGGGACAGACAGATACGCAGTATTTT
.,TRBJ2-4,TRBV5-4,TRBD2,CASSRGLAGEAKNIQYF,TGTGCCAGCAGTAGGGGACTAGCGGGAGAGGCCAAAAACATTCAGTACTTC
.,TRBJ1-1,TRBV18,TRBD1,CASSPNEQGASTEAFF,TGTGCCAGCTCACCCAATGAACAGGGGGCGAGCACTGAAGCTTTCTTT
.,TRBJ1-5,TRBV15,TRBD1,CATSRAGGPGWPQHF,TGTGCCACCAGCAGAGCAGGGGGGCCAGGGTGGCCCCAGCATTTT
once,TRBJ1-1,TRBV14,.,CASRRSGGREPGMNTEAFF,TGTGCCAGCAGACGCTCGGGGGGCCGAGAACCCGGAATGAACACTGAAGCTTTCTTT
few,TRBJ1-4,TRBV9,TRBD1,CASSVEAQGVEKLFF,TGTGCCAGCAGCGTAGAGGCCCAGGGGGTCGAAAAACTGTTTTTT
.,TRBJ1-5,TRBV6-5,.,CASRTRVNQPQHF,TGTGCCAGCAGGACCAGGGTTAATCAGCCCCAGCATTTT
.,TRBJ2-1,TRBV5-8,TRBD2,CASSFHRSGSRGNEQFF,TGTGCCAGCAGCTTTCATCGTAGCGGGAGTAGAGGGAATGAGCAGTTCTTC
.,TRBJ2-7,TRBV6-6,TRBD2,CASSYPGGERPYEQYF,TGTGCCAGCAGTTACCCGGGGGGGGAGAGACCCTACGAGCAGTACTTC
.,TRBJ2-7,TRBV29-1,TRBD2,CSVVTVAGGYQQQYF,TGCAGCGTTGTAACGGTAGCGGGAGGGTACCAGCAGCAGTACTTC
.,TRBJ2-2,TRBV7-3,.,CASSATRYDTGELFF,TGTGCCAGCAGCGCCACTAGATACGACACCGGGGAGCTGTTTTTT
.,TRBJ2-3,TRBV7-3,TRBD2,CASSFGRLAGGPDTQYF,TGTGCCAGCAGCTTCGGGAGACTAGCGGGAGGGCCGGATACGCAGTATTTT
.,TRBJ1-1,TRBV5-1,TRBD1,CASSLDRGGGTEAFF,TGCGCCAGCAGCCTGGACAGGGGTGGTGGCACTGAAGCTTTCTTT
.,TRBJ1-3,TRBV28,.,CASSFWTRDGNTIYF,TGTGCCAGCAGTTTTTGGACACGCGACGGAAACACCATATATTTT
.,TRBJ1-2,TRBV4-1,TRBD1,CASSQDPRGLYGYTF,TGCGCCAGCAGCCAAGATCCCAGGGGGCTCTATGGCTACACCTTC
once,TRBJ2-5,TRBV7-9,TRBD2,CASSLGLAGVSETQYF,TGTGCCAGCAGCTTAGGACTAGCGGGAGTATCAGAGACCCAGTACTTC
.,TRBJ2-5,TRBV28,TRBD1,CASRIGQGAVWETQYF,TGTGCCAGCAGGATAGGACAGGGGGCGGTGTGGGAGACCCAGTACTTC
.,TRBJ1-1,TRBV15,.,CATQENTEAFF,TGTGCCACACAGGAGAACACTGAAGCTTTCTTT
.,TRBJ1-2,TRBV5-1,TRBD1,CASRDLTGWNYGYTF,TGCGCCAGCAGAGACCTGACAGGGTGGAACTATGGCTACACCTTC
.,TRBJ1-4,TRBV3-1/TRBV3-2,.,CASSQEWRANNEKLFF,TGTGCCAGCAGCCAAGAATGGAGGGCGAATAATGAAAAACTGTTTTTT
.,TRBJ1-5,TRBV5-1,.,CASSLDNPRGQPQHF,TGCGCCAGCAGCTTGGATAACCCCAGGGGTCAGCCCCAGCATTTT
few,TRBJ1-4,TRBV19,.,CASSGGTNEKLFF,TGTGCCAGTAGCGGGGGGACTAATGAAAAACTGTTTTTT
.,TRBJ1-6,TRBV19,TRBD1,CASSSRQGTNSPLHF,TGTGCCAGTAGTTCCCGACAGGGGACTAATTCACCCCTCCACTTT
.,TRBJ2-7,TRBV29-1,TRBD1,CSVDKGQGSYEQYF,TGCAGCGTTGATAAGGGACAGGGGTCCTACGAGCAGTACTTC
once,TRBJ2-7,TRBV19,.,CASSTRGVTYEQYF,TGTGCCAGTAGCACCAGGGGGGTGACCTACGAGCAGTACTTC
once,TRBJ2-5,TRBV3-1/TRBV3-2,TRBD1,CASSQEGAGTGVGETQYF,TGTGCCAGCAGCCAAGAAGGGGCCGGGACAGGGGTCGGAGAGACCCAGTACTTC
.,TRBJ1-1,TRBV6-5,.,CASSHDKPTEAFF,TGTGCCAGCAGCCATGACAAGCCCACTGAAGCTTTCTTT
.,TRBJ2-1,TRBV9,TRBD2,CASSVSGMNYNEQFF,TGTGCCAGCAGCGTTAGCGGGATGAACTACAATGAGCAGTTCTTC
.,TRBJ2-5,TRBV19,.,CASSGSKPGTQYF,TGTGCCAGTAGTGGCTCCAAACCGGGGACCCAGTACTTC
.,TRBJ2-1,TRBV3-1/TRBV3-2,TRBD2,CASSQSLAGNEQFF,TGTGCCAGCAGCCAATCTCTAGCGGGCAATGAGCAGTTCTTC
.,TRBJ1-5,TRBV5-1,.,CASSKDNRDQPQHF,TGCGCCAGCAGCAAGGACAACCGCGATCAGCCCCAGCATTTT
.,TRBJ2-2,TRBV28,.,CASSFSGRGRAGELFF,TGTGCCAGCAGTTTTAGTGGCAGGGGAAGGGCCGGGGAGCTGTTTTTT
.,TRBJ2-5,TRBV27,.,CASSLSNSGETQYF,TGTGCCAGCAGTTTATCGAACTCGGGAGAGACCCAGTACTTC
.,TRBJ2-3,TRBV7-9,.,CASLKGGEADTQYF,TGTGCCAGCCTAAAGGGGGGGGAGGCAGATACGCAGTATTTT
.,TRBJ1-4,TRBV6-5,TRBD1,CASSYGQGVTNEKLFF,TGTGCCAGCAGTTACGGCCAGGGGGTGACTAATGAAAAACTGTTTTTT
.,TRBJ2-5,TRBV3-1/TRBV3-2,TRBD1,CASSLGATTGAQYF,TGTGCCAGCAGCCTCGGGGCGACAACAGGGGCCCAGTACTTC
.,TRBJ2-1,TRBV4-2,TRBD1,CASSLQDSRGNEQFF,TGTGCCAGCAGCCTCCAAGACAGCAGGGGGAATGAGCAGTTCTTC
.,TRBJ2-7,TRBV2,.,CASSEGGLTKQYF,TGTGCCAGCAGTGAGGGGGGGCTTACGAAGCAGTACTTC
.,TRBJ2-1,TRBV29-1,TRBD2,CSGVAGELYNEQFF,TGCAGCGGGGTAGCGGGAGAGCTCTACAATGAGCAGTTCTTC
.,TRBJ2-1,TRBV11-2,.,CASSLLGRTPVYNEQFF,TGTGCCAGCAGCTTACTAGGTCGGACTCCTGTCTACAATGAGCAGTTCTTC
.,TRBJ2-7,TRBV19,TRBD1,CASSLDRGAYEQYF,TGTGCCAGTAGTCTTGACAGGGGGGCCTACGAGCAGTACTTC
.,TRBJ1-4,TRBV9,TRBD1,CASSEGQGVGNEKLFF,TGTGCCAGCAGCGAAGGACAGGGGGTTGGTAATGAAAAACTGTTTTTT
.,TRBJ2-7,TRBV11-2,TRBD2,CASSVRDLGLAGTYEQYF,TGTGCCAGCAGCGTTCGGGACTTGGGTCTAGCGGGTACCTACGAGCAGTACTTC
few,TRBJ2-2,TRBV7-9,.,CASSLRTRNTGELFF,TGTGCCAGCAGCTTAAGGACAAGGAACACCGGGGAGCTGTTTTTT
.,TRBJ2-1,TRBV27,.,CASSFVGRGSYNEQFF,TGTGCCAGCAGTTTTGTCGGGAGAGGCTCCTACAATGAGCAGTTCTTC
.,TRBJ1-6,TRBV14,TRBD1,CASSHNRGHPYNSPLHF,TGTGCCAGCAGCCACAACAGGGGACACCCCTATAATTCACCCCTCCACTTT
.,TRBJ2-1,TRBV11-2,TRBD1,CASSPQGDHYEQFF,TGTGCCAGCAGCCCCCAGGGGGATCATTATGAGCAGTTCTTC
.,TRBJ1-5,TRBV18,TRBD1,CASSPSAGQNSNQPQHF,TGTGCCAGCTCACCGTCGGCGGGACAGAATAGCAATCAGCCCCAGCATTTT
.,TRBJ2-7,TRBV2,TRBD2,CASSTGLAGIFF,TGTGCCAGCAGTACTGGACTAGCGGGAATCTTCTTC
.,TRBJ2-3,TRBV5-1,TRBD1,CASSRGQGTDTQYF,TGCGCCAGCAGCCGCGGACAGGGCACAGATACGCAGTATTTT
.,TRBJ1-1,TRBV12-3/TRBV12-4,.,CASSFDRKEAFF,TGTGCCAGCAGTTTCGACAGGAAAGAAGCTTTCTTT
once,TRBJ1-2,TRBV2,TRBD1,CASSGAERTGTYGYTF,TGTGCCAGCAGTGGAGCCGAAAGGACAGGGACCTATGGCTACACCTTC
.,TRBJ2-5,TRBV10-2,TRBD2,CASSLAGGPRETQYF,TGCGCCAGCAGTTTAGCGGGAGGGCCTCGGGAGACCCAGTACTTC
.,TRBJ2-7,TRBV7-8,.,CASSPGVFAYEQYF,TGTGCCAGCAGCCCAGGTGTATTTGCCTACGAGCAGTACTTC
.,TRBJ2-7,TRBV10-3,TRBD2,CAIRGTSGRYEQYF,TGTGCCATCAGAGGGACTAGCGGGAGATACGAGCAGTACTTC
.,TRBJ1-3,TRBV6-5,TRBD1,CASSSPRGPGNTIYF,TGTGCCAGCAGTTCCCCCAGGGGGCCGGGAAACACCATATATTTT